This T cell receptor (beta chain) was recovered during a study of spatial heterogeneity in lung cancer. The overall study: Raw-read counts averaged over ten per unique TCR and UMI combination. Study-wide findings and caveats: Circulating ubiquitous expanded tumor TCRs were observed more frequently at resection than at follow-up.

This clonotype has at least ten counts. Its antigen is undetermined. Time point denoted: sample taken at primary tumor resection. Unsorted tumor, nontumor lung tissue or cryopreserved PBMC supplied the whole RNA. Every TCR cDNA molecule bore a unique molecular identifier. TCRdb processed the 5' RACE reads anew with MiXCR; each CDR3 protein has one entry. The repertoire includes 40,000 or so distinct CDR3 sequences, 6% to 8% of them detected once, and around 30% sits in the top ten. CDR1 and CDR2 from the germline V gene are DFQATT and SNEGSKA (reference sequence). CDR3 length: 11 residues. Trimming took 0 bases from V and 10 from J, leaving 7 bases between them.

This chain connects TRBV20-1 to TRBJ2-1, with D unclear. Sample: PBMCs, taken at surgery. The receptor was derived from a male donor with early-stage non-small cell lung cancer. The CDR3 is CSAREAREQFF. DNA of the CDR3: TGCAGTGCTAGAGAAGCTAGAGAGCAGTTCTTC.